These 8 T cell receptor beta chains were sequenced from one sample in a study of human T cells and chemical hapten exposure (dated by TCRdb to the early 2020s). In the paper's terms, the time point label means: patch test 2, 6 weeks after DPC sensitization. According to the study, the label for this sample's treatment or condition signals: therapeutic diphenylcyclopropenone sensitization with weekly scalp DPC. The library was produced with RACE. Sequencing relied on a NextSeq 500. TCRdb took the public reads, trimmed them with fastp at Q25, ran MiXCR for clone calling and kept in-frame beta chains. When rows share a CDR3 protein, they turn into one entry using the most common DNA and genes. This sample gives 350,000 to 400,000 distinct CDR3 sequences in total; just under 6.5% of them show up just once. 5% to 6% of the sample rests with the top ten. Sample: whole blood, taken in connection with sensitization to the hapten diphenylcyclopropenone (DPC). The source of these receptors is a woman in her late teens or twenties with alopecia areata. Some clones in this sample may be carry-over from other donors' samples.

This clonotype has only a few counts. DNA of the CDR3: TGTGCCAGCAGCTTACGTAGGGGGCCTGGAAACACCATATATTTT. Translated, it gives CASSLRRGPGNTIYF. The gene calls are TRBV7-2 and TRBJ1-3, with 7 bases matching TRBD1. This CDR3 is built from 15 residues. V shed 2 bases and J 2 bases; nucleotides not matched to a gene: 3. In germline, CDR1 is SGHTA, CDR2 FQGNSA.

The chain has TRBV5-1 and TRBJ1-6, with 7 bases fitting TRBD1. This CDR3 contains 14 residues. The germline gives CDR1 SGHRS, CDR2 YFSETQ. The trim removed 3 bases at V and 10 bases at J, leaving 7 bases unmatched. The CDR3 nucleotides are TGCGCCAGCAGCTCTTCCGGACAGGACTCACCCCTCCACTTT. This sequence encodes CASSSSGQDSPLHF.

This clonotype was seen only a few times. The rearrangement joins TRBV12-3 or TRBV12-4 to TRBJ2-7; D gene unclear. Trimming left V 3 bases short and J 1 base short, with 10 bases between. This CDR3 contains 14 residues. The CDR3 nucleotides read TGTGCCAGCAGTTTTTTAGGACGGTCCTACGAGCAGTACTTC. Amino acids: CASSFLGRSYEQYF.

The chain recombines TRBV6-5 with TRBJ2-3; tentatively, D is TRBD2 (5 bases). Germline values: CDR1 MNHEY, CDR2 SVGAGI. This CDR3 is 16 amino acids long. V was trimmed by 0 bases and J by 3 bases, leaving 13 bases between them. This chain's CDR3 is CASSYSSQLDTDTQYF. The CDR3 DNA reads as TGTGCCAGCAGTTACTCGAGCCAACTAGATACAGATACGCAGTATTTT.

In its sample, this clonotype was seen many times. The chain links TRBV27 to TRBJ1-1; 11 positions agree with TRBD1. CDR1 MNHEY and CDR2 SMNVEV come from the germline V gene (reference sequence). The junction had 9 bases not matched to a gene; V was cut back by 2 bases and J by 4 bases. The CDR3 extends over 17 amino acids. The CDR3 loop reads CASSLRQIGTGGTEAFF. CDR3 bases: TGTGCCAGCAGTTTACGACAAATAGGGACAGGGGGCACTGAAGCTTTCTTT.

Ten or more counts support this clonotype. The chain couples TRBV4-2 to TRBJ2-5; the D gene could be TRBD1 or TRBD2 (5 bases each). V lost 0 bases and J 4 bases, leaving 9 bases between the germline ends. The germline V gene encodes CDR1 LGHNA and CDR2 YNFKEQ. This CDR3 has 14 amino acids. CDR3 sequence (DNA): TGTGCCAGCAGCCAAGATACGAGGGGAGAGACCCAGTACTTC. Amino acids: CASSQDTRGETQYF.

V is TRBV18 and J is TRBJ2-7, with a tentative D call TRBD1 (5 bases). CDR3 length: 12 amino acids. Trimming took off 3 bases at V and 4 bases at J, with 7 bases between the two ends. The germline V gene has CDR1 KGHSH and CDR2 LQKENI. CDR3 residues: CASSPDIYEQYF. As DNA, the CDR3 is TGTGCCAGCTCACCGGACATTTACGAGCAGTACTTC.

This clonotype was detected ten times or more. The chain combines TRBV12-3 or TRBV12-4 with TRBJ1-1; possible D gene TRBD1, 6 bases. The CDR3 contains 16 residues. Trimming took off 4 bases at V and 8 bases at J, with 23 bases between the two ends. CDR3 nucleotide sequence: TGTGCCAGCAGTTCGCATACACAACAGGGTGGCGGAGAAGCTTTCTTT. Its protein product is CASSSHTQQGGGEAFF.